This TCR beta chain is drawn from a study of shared clonotypes between healthy human individuals. Study information: Each donor had three CD4 naive, three CD4 memory, two CD8 naive and one CD8 memory plate.

This clone appeared once. Its antigen is unknown. In the naive CD8 group, cells lacked CD45RO and were positively selected for CCR7, so terminally differentiated effector memory CD45RA+ cells were left out. Germline CDR1 and CDR2: SGHTA and FQGNSA. V was clipped by 4 bases and J by 3 bases; unmatched bases: 4. This CDR3 region has 15 residues. Overall study results and limits: Larger richness was generally estimated for naive than memory subsets.

Assay execution proceeded at the deep level. Authors' processing steps: ImmunoSEQ sequences covered only the junction and lacked quality scores; filtering therefore differed. The data were produced by immunoSEQ multiplex PCR, yet TCRdb's version contains in-frame clones alone and is incomplete. V, J and clone size were drawn from that table, and D and trimming were deduced from the DNA. The sample includes approximately 590,000 clones, nearly 97% of them seen just once. Sample: naive CD8+ T cells sorted from blood. The receptor was isolated from a woman in her twenties or thirties in good health. The J gene is TRBJ2-7, the V gene TRBV7-2, with 12 bases that match TRBD1. CDR3 protein: CASSSGTGGFYEQYF. The CDR3 bases are TGTGCCAGCAGCTCCGGGACAGGGGGCTTCTACGAGCAGTACTTC.